The rows below give T cell receptor beta chains drawn from one sample of a study of blood T cell repertoires in COVID-19. Using immunoSEQ multiplex PCR, the repertoire was profiled, and TCRdb retains in-frame clones only, with some absent. The sample has about 99,000 clones, roughly 89% seen once. The sequenced material came from peripheral blood. The receptors stem from a human donor in a cohort sampled during active COVID-19. The CDR3 runs from the conserved cysteine through the conserved F or W. The order of the fields is CDR3 length, V gene, J gene, CDR3 protein.

len: 14
v_gene: TRBV10-1
j_gene: TRBJ2-1
CDR3aa: CASRWEGLHNEQFF

len: 14
v_gene: TRBV20-1
j_gene: TRBJ2-1
CDR3aa: CSASSSSRYNEQFF

len: 15
v_gene: TRBV6-2/TRBV6-3
j_gene: TRBJ2-7
CDR3aa: CASSGTSGSHYEQYF

len: 16
v_gene: TRBV7-2
j_gene: TRBJ1-4
CDR3aa: CASSPHGTPQYEKLFF

len: 15
v_gene: TRBV28
j_gene: TRBJ1-4
CDR3aa: CASTLAGQPNEKLFF

len: 16
v_gene: TRBV5-1
j_gene: TRBJ2-5
CDR3aa: CASSLVLAGGQETQYF

len: 11
v_gene: TRBV11-3
j_gene: TRBJ2-7
CDR3aa: CASSSDSLEYF

len: 16
v_gene: TRBV11-2
j_gene: TRBJ2-1
CDR3aa: CASSLEGTTTYNEQFF

len: 12
v_gene: TRBV28
j_gene: TRBJ1-5
CDR3aa: CASRTGNQPQHF

len: 14
v_gene: TRBV2
j_gene: TRBJ1-5
CDR3aa: CASSPYLSNQPQHF

len: 14
v_gene: TRBV19
j_gene: TRBJ1-6
CDR3aa: CASSIPGTNSPLHF

len: 14
v_gene: TRBV9
j_gene: TRBJ2-1
CDR3aa: CASSVGPGYNEQFF

len: 16
v_gene: TRBV5-1
j_gene: TRBJ2-4
CDR3aa: CASSLSRQGALNIQYF

len: 15
v_gene: TRBV4-3
j_gene: TRBJ2-2
CDR3aa: CASSQEDRGTGELFF

len: 14
v_gene: TRBV5-4
j_gene: TRBJ2-7
CDR3aa: CASKHSGAAYEQYF

len: 16
v_gene: TRBV19
j_gene: TRBJ1-5
CDR3aa: CASSTAGTGLNQPQHF

len: 15
v_gene: TRBV7-8
j_gene: TRBJ2-5
CDR3aa: CASSQGLAAQETQYF

len: 16
v_gene: TRBV19
j_gene: TRBJ2-3
CDR3aa: CASSAHRGGPPDTQYF

len: 15
v_gene: TRBV9
j_gene: TRBJ2-2
CDR3aa: CASSSPSANTGELFF

len: 15
v_gene: TRBV28
j_gene: TRBJ2-3
CDR3aa: CASKKDRGLPDTQYF

len: 16
v_gene: TRBV18
j_gene: TRBJ1-2
CDR3aa: CASSQQGQGMIYGYTF

len: 13
v_gene: TRBV10-3
j_gene: TRBJ2-2
CDR3aa: CAIRAGQDRELFF

len: 17
v_gene: TRBV18
j_gene: TRBJ1-1
CDR3aa: CASSPRTGVVQDTEAFF

len: 14
v_gene: TRBV11-2
j_gene: TRBJ1-4
CDR3aa: CASSSIQGNEKLFF

len: 15
v_gene: TRBV11-2
j_gene: TRBJ2-3
CDR3aa: CASSPSSGSTDTQYF

len: 16
v_gene: TRBV4-1
j_gene: TRBJ1-3
CDR3aa: CASSQLRLGSGNTIYF

len: 18
v_gene: TRBV27
j_gene: TRBJ1-6
CDR3aa: CASSDGTGGAGGNSPLHF

len: 15
v_gene: TRBV19
j_gene: TRBJ2-1
CDR3aa: CASSIGGGANNEQFF

len: 16
v_gene: TRBV5-1
j_gene: TRBJ1-3
CDR3aa: CASSPAGVSGGNTIYF

len: 13
v_gene: TRBV2
j_gene: TRBJ1-2
CDR3aa: CASSEALVGGYTF

len: 13
v_gene: TRBV11-2
j_gene: TRBJ2-7
CDR3aa: CASSLASGYEQYF

len: 13
v_gene: TRBV28
j_gene: TRBJ1-5
CDR3aa: CATRGSSNQPQHF

len: 18
v_gene: TRBV3-1/TRBV3-2
j_gene: TRBJ2-1
CDR3aa: CASSQDLGLAGEYNEQFF

len: 18
v_gene: TRBV7-2
j_gene: TRBJ1-2
CDR3aa: CASTTVGVGVTSNYGYTF

len: 13
v_gene: TRBV7-9
j_gene: TRBJ1-5
CDR3aa: CASSLDRNQPQHF

len: 13
v_gene: TRBV30
j_gene: TRBJ2-2
CDR3aa: CAWSVGGPGELFF

len: 15
v_gene: TRBV9
j_gene: TRBJ2-3
CDR3aa: CASSELGQGVDTQYF

len: 16
v_gene: TRBV6-5
j_gene: TRBJ2-5
CDR3aa: CASSYSGSGFQETQYF

len: 12
v_gene: TRBV6-5
j_gene: TRBJ2-7
CDR3aa: CASSQLAGEQYF

len: 12
v_gene: TRBV10-3
j_gene: TRBJ2-1
CDR3aa: CAIRATGNEQFF

len: 14
v_gene: TRBV19
j_gene: TRBJ1-1
CDR3aa: CAISQGPYGTEAFF

len: 16
v_gene: TRBV9
j_gene: TRBJ1-4
CDR3aa: CASSVATGATNEKLFF